The 27 T cell receptor beta chains below all came from one sample that was sequenced in a study of cytomegalovirus exposure and HLA in healthy donors. The protocol was immunoSEQ multiplex PCR, while the TCRdb copy is restricted to in-frame clones and leaves out a portion. The table lists more than 200,000 clones, about 90% of them singletons, with just over 3% in the top ten. The sample taken for sequencing was PBMCs. Receptor source: a woman between 25 and 40 years old in good health and CMV-seronegative.

This chain links TRBV7-9 with TRBJ2-3; D is unclear. This CDR3 is built from 13 residues. V lost 5 bases and J 2 bases, leaving 8 bases between the germline ends. The germline V gene has CDR1 SEHNR and CDR2 FQNEAQ (reference sequence). The CDR3 reads CASSPASTDTQYF. The CDR3 DNA reads TGTGCCAGCAGCCCGGCTTCCACAGATACGCAGTATTTT.

The chain combines TRBV7-2 with TRBJ1-4; tentative D call: TRBD1 (5 bases). Germline values: CDR1 SGHTA, CDR2 FQGNSA. The ends were cut back, 2 bases at V and 3 bases at J, with 13 bases in the middle. The CDR3 is 16 amino acids. DNA for the CDR3: TGTGCCAGCAGCTTACTCGGGATGGGGCCTAATGAAAAACTGTTTTTT. It encodes CASSLLGMGPNEKLFF.

V and J are TRBV27 and TRBJ2-5, with a weak D call TRBD1 (6 bases). CDR1 MNHEY and CDR2 SMNVEV come from the germline V gene (reference sequence). V dropped 4 bases and J dropped 2 bases, with 14 bases sitting between them. This CDR3 region has 15 residues. Here the CDR3 reads CASSSYGTTQETQYF. In nucleotides, the CDR3 is TGTGCCAGCAGTTCATATGGGACAACGCAAGAGACCCAGTACTTC.

The chain links TRBV28 to TRBJ2-1; TRBD2 matches 7 bases. Germline V gives CDR1 MDHEN, CDR2 SYDVKM. The CDR3 spans 14 residues. Trimming cost V 4 bases and J 8 bases; bases outside gene matches: 8. The DNA of the CDR3 is TGTGCCAGCAGTTCAGCGGGACTGCTCTATGAGCAGTTCTTC. This codes for CASSSAGLLYEQFF.

The chain uses TRBV4-3 and TRBJ2-3, with 10 positions matching TRBD1. The V and J ends lost 0 bases and 4 bases, in that order; junction bases with no gene match: 4. CDR3 length: 16 residues. Germline V lookup: CDR1 LGHNA, CDR2 YSLEER. CDR3 amino acids: CASSQDDRGPPDTQYF. For the CDR3, the DNA is TGCGCCAGCAGCCAAGATGACAGGGGGCCCCCAGATACGCAGTATTTT.

The sample holds one count of this clone. The rearrangement uses TRBV5-8 and TRBJ2-6, with D uncertain. Between the trimmed V and J ends, which lost 2 bases and 4 bases, there was a span of 7 bases. CDR3 size: 14 residues. The germline V gene has CDR1 SGHTS and CDR2 YDEGEE. CDR3 nucleotides: TGTGCCAGCAGCTTTTCTCCCGGGGCCAACGTCCTGACTTTC. It codes for CASSFSPGANVLTF.

The chain uses TRBV21-1 and TRBJ1-5. TRBV21-1 is marked as a pseudogene. The CDR3 consists of 16 residues. CDR3 sequence: CASSKDPGDTNQPQHF. The CDR3 coding sequence is TGTGCCAGCAGCAAAGATCCCGGGGATACCAATCAGCCCCAGCATTTT.

V and J are TRBV7-9 and TRBJ1-2; no reliable D call. V lost 3 bases and J lost 0, with 14 bases in between. There are 16 residues in the CDR3. CDR1 and CDR2 from the germline V gene are SEHNR and FQNEAQ (reference sequence). The DNA of the CDR3 is TGTGCCAGCAGCTTGTACGATAGTCACCCTAACTATGGCTACACCTTC. Its translation is CASSLYDSHPNYGYTF.

The chain combines TRBV27 with TRBJ2-5, with 8 nucleotides matching TRBD2. V lost 4 bases to trimming and J lost 2 bases; unmatched junction nucleotides: 3. CDR1 and CDR2 (germline): MNHEY, SMNVEV (reference sequence). The CDR3 is 14 amino acids. This chain's CDR3 is CASSSTSVQETQYF. The CDR3 region has the DNA TGTGCCAGCAGTTCGACTAGCGTACAAGAGACCCAGTACTTC.

V is TRBV18 and J is TRBJ2-3; D perhaps matches TRBD1 (6 bases). Per germline, CDR1 KGHSH and CDR2 LQKENI. The germline V and J ends were trimmed by 10 bases and 2 bases, with 19 bases remaining between them. There are 15 residues in the CDR3. CDR3: CATAETGLSTDTQYF. The CDR3 DNA reads as TGTGCCACCGCTGAAACAGGGCTTTCCACAGATACGCAGTATTTT.

J is TRBJ2-3 and V is TRBV7-8, with TRBD2 identical over 11 bases. Germline V CDR1 and CDR2: SGHVS, FQNEAQ. V lost 5 bases and J lost 3; bases outside the gene matches: 10. The CDR3 extends over 17 amino acids. DNA of the CDR3: TGTGCCAGCAGCACGACTGAGACTAGCGGGATGACAGATACGCAGTATTTT. Translation: CASSTTETSGMTDTQYF. Filled out from reference TRBV7-8 and TRBJ2-3, the complete variable domain reads GAGVSQSPRYKVAKRGQDVALRCDPISGHVSLFWYQQALGQGPEFLTYFQNEAQLDKSGLPSDRFFAERPEGSVSTLKIQRTQQEDSAVYLCASSTTETSGMTDTQYFGPGTRLTVL.

The DNA of the CDR3 is TGTGCCAGCAGCCTAAGCGGGAGGATGGACAATGAGCAGTTCTTC. Translation: CASSLSGRMDNEQFF. This chain links TRBV9 with TRBJ2-1; 9 bases align to TRBD2. Trimming took 4 bases from V and 5 from J; bases not matched to a gene: 7. Germline V lookup: CDR1 SGDLS, CDR2 YYNGEE. This CDR3 is built from 15 residues. The entire variable domain, with the rest obtained from reference TRBV9 and TRBJ2-1, is as follows: DSGVTQTPKHLITATGQRVTLRCSPRSGDLSVYWYQQSLDQGLQFLIQYYNGEERAKGNILERFSAQQFPDLHSELNLSSLELGDSALYFCASSLSGRMDNEQFFGPGTRLTVL.

This chain connects TRBV7-3 to TRBJ2-3; D gene unclear. The germline V gene encodes CDR1 SGHTA and CDR2 FQGTGA. Trimming stripped 4 bases from V and 4 bases from J, with 12 bases between. The CDR3 totals 14 residues. CDR3 nucleotide sequence: TGTGCCAGCAGCTGGACGGCCCCGCCAGATACGCAGTATTTT. Its translation is CASSWTAPPDTQYF.

J is TRBJ2-1 and V is TRBV13; 10 bases are a match to TRBD2. CDR1 is PRHDT and CDR2 is FYEKMQ in the germline V gene (reference sequence). The CDR3 length is 15 residues. V gave up 3 bases and J gave up 9 bases; unmatched junction bases: 8. The CDR3: CASSLILAGLTEQFF. CDR3 DNA sequence: TGTGCCAGCAGCTTGATACTAGCGGGATTAACTGAGCAGTTCTTC.

CDR3 protein: CASSSRSGNYEQYF. CDR3 nucleotides: TGTGCCAGCAGCTCACGGAGCGGGAACTACGAGCAGTACTTC. The chain recombines TRBV7-2 with TRBJ2-7, with 7 bases lining up with TRBD2. Trimming took 4 bases from V and 3 from J; bases not matched to a gene: 6. Germline assignment: CDR1 SGHTA and CDR2 FQGNSA. The CDR3 contains 14 residues.

This clone was observed a single time. V usage is TRBV9 and J usage is TRBJ1-4; D unclear. Germline values: CDR1 SGDLS, CDR2 YYNGEE. The ends were cut back, 4 bases at V and 5 bases at J, with 12 bases in the middle. There are 14 residues in the CDR3. The CDR3: CASSTGEVNEKLFF. CDR3 in DNA: TGTGCCAGCAGCACTGGGGAGGTGAATGAAAAACTGTTTTTT.

This clone was counted only a few times. The V gene is TRBV2, the J gene TRBJ2-7; no firm D call. CDR3 size: 10 residues. V lost 7 bases to trimming and J lost 3 bases, with 4 bases between them. The germline V gene has CDR1 SNHLY and CDR2 FYNNEI. The CDR3 nucleotides read TGTGCCAGCATAGACTACGAGCAGTACTTC. Amino acids: CASIDYEQYF.

The chain employs TRBV9 and TRBJ1-5; D is perhaps TRBD1 (6 bases). This CDR3 is 13 amino acids long. Germline V gives CDR1 SGDLS, CDR2 YYNGEE. Deletions cut 0 bases from V and 7 bases from J, with 8 bases between. The CDR3 loop is CASSVGTEQPQHF. The CDR3 DNA follows: TGTGCCAGCAGCGTAGGGACAGAGCAGCCCCAGCATTTT.

In its sample, this clone was seen a few times. The rearrangement joins TRBV5-1 to TRBJ2-1, with TRBD1 matching over 9 bases. This CDR3 comprises 14 residues. After removal of 6 bases from V and 8 bases from J, the junction contained 9 bases not matched to a gene. Germline V CDR1 and CDR2: SGHRS, YFSETQ. The CDR3 is CASNRGLAVDEQFF. The CDR3 DNA reads TGCGCCAGCAACAGGGGGCTAGCGGTCGATGAGCAGTTCTTC.

V usage is TRBV6-5 and J usage is TRBJ1-3; possible D gene TRBD1, 5 bases. Trimming took off 2 bases at V and 2 bases at J, with 7 bases between the two ends. There are 14 residues in the CDR3. The germline CDR1 and CDR2 sequences are MNHEY and SVGAGI. CDR3 region: CASSYGGAGNTIYF. DNA of the CDR3: TGTGCCAGCAGTTACGGGGGTGCTGGAAACACCATATATTTT.

The chain joins TRBV18 to TRBJ2-1; D ambiguous. Germline V gene data show CDR1 as KGHSH and CDR2 as LQKENI. The germline V and J ends were trimmed by 8 bases and 8 bases, with 16 bases remaining between them. This CDR3 is built from 13 residues. The CDR3 spells CASDIGLQDEQFF. The CDR3 coding sequence is TGTGCCAGCGACATAGGGCTTCAAGATGAGCAGTTCTTC.

This chain joins TRBV6-6 and TRBJ2-5, with D unclear. Germline-derived CDR1 and CDR2 are MNHNY and SVGAGI (reference sequence). This CDR3 is 12 amino acids long. Trimming shortened V by 6 bases and J by 5 bases, and 10 bases separated the two germline ends. The CDR3 DNA sequence: TGTGCCAGCAGGGTTCCCGGGGAGACCCAGTACTTC. It encodes CASRVPGETQYF.

The CDR3 region has the DNA TGTGCCAGCACCCGAACGGGGGAAAAACTGTTTTTT. Translated, it gives CASTRTGEKLFF. V usage is TRBV28 and J usage is TRBJ1-4, with D unresolved. This CDR3 contains 12 residues. Deletions cut 7 bases from V and 8 bases from J, with 11 bases between. Germline-derived CDR1 and CDR2 are MDHEN and SYDVKM.

The chain links TRBV15 to TRBJ2-7; D is unresolved. Trimming took 0 bases from V and 5 from J, leaving 8 bases between them. The germline CDR1 and CDR2 sequences are LNHNV and YYDKDF (reference sequence). The CDR3 is 13 amino acids. DNA for the CDR3: TGTGCCACCAGCAGAGACCCCCCGGACGAGCAGTACTTC. Translating gives CATSRDPPDEQYF.

V gene TRBV7-9 combines with J gene TRBJ2-3, with D possibly being TRBD2 (6 bases). V was trimmed by 3 bases and J by 10 bases, leaving 20 bases between them. The CDR3 extends over 15 amino acids. CDR1 and CDR2 from the germline V gene are SEHNR and FQNEAQ (reference sequence). CDR3 DNA: TGTGCCAGCAGCTTGTCCCGGGACTCCATTAACCCGCAGTATTTT. It specifies CASSLSRDSINPQYF.

The CDR3 reads CSVVGRLTYNEQFF. The CDR3 DNA reads as TGCAGCGTTGTGGGACGCCTTACCTACAATGAGCAGTTCTTC. V and J are TRBV29-1 and TRBJ2-1; the D call may be TRBD1 or TRBD2 (5 bases each). In germline, CDR1 is SQVTM, CDR2 ANQGSEA. CDR3 length equals 14 residues. The germline V and J ends were trimmed by 4 bases and 2 bases, with 12 bases remaining between them.

The chain combines TRBV15 with TRBJ2-3; 11 bases map to TRBD2. The CDR3 length is 15 residues. The V and J ends lost 0 bases and 6 bases, in that order; junction bases with no gene match: 2. Looked up from germline, CDR1 is LNHNV and CDR2 is YYDKDF (reference sequence). The CDR3 loop reads CATSREVAGGDTQYF. Here the CDR3 DNA reads TGTGCCACCAGCAGAGAGGTAGCGGGAGGGGATACGCAGTATTTT. Combining the CDR3 with reference TRBV15 and TRBJ2-3 gives the whole variable domain DAMVIQNPRYQVTQFGKPVTLSCSQTLNHNVMYWYQQKSSQAPKLLFHYYDKDFNNEADTPDNFQSRRPNTSFCFLDIRSPGLGDTAMYLCATSREVAGGDTQYFGPGTRLTVL.